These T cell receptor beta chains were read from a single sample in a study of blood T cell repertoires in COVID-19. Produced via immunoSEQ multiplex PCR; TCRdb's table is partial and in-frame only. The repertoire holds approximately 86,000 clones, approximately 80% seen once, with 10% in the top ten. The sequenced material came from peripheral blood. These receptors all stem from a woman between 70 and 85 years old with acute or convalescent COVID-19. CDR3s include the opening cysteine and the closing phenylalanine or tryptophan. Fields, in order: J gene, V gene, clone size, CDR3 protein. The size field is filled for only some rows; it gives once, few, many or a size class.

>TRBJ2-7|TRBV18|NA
CASSPKVRGYYEQYF
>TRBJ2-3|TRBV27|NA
CASKRTDTQYF
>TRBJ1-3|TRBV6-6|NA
CASSPIRTGSRGNTIYF
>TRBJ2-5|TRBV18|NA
CASSPRATREETQYF
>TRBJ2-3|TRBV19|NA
CASRQGTDTQYF
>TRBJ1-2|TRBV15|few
CATSTGGKGANYGYTF
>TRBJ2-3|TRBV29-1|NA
CSVEDQGWGTDTQYF
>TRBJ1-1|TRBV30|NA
CAWRRGLNTEAFF
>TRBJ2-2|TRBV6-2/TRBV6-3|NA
CASSYFLGHKNTGELFF
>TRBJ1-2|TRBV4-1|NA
CASSQELQFNYGYTF
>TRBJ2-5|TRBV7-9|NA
CASSWAVGAGGYQETQYF
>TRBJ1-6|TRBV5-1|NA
CASSLAGRGSPLHF
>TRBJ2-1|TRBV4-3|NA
CASSLVGTSGDNEQFF
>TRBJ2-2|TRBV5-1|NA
CASSLDLAGVTGELFF
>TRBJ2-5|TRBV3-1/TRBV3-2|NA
CASDTRLAGVLAGGETQYF
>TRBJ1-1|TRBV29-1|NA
CSVESPWGGPKAEAFF
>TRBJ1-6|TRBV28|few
CASKITSSYNSPLHF
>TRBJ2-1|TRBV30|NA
CAWNPWSSLREQFF
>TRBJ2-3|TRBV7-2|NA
CASSLLTGPDTQYF
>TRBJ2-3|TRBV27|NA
CASSLVRGTDTQYF
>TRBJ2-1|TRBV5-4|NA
CASSKDSATGNEQFF
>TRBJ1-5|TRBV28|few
CASRGTGAQPQHF
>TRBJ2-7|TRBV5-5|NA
CASSTIPGQAYF
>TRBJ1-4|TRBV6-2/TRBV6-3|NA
CASSRAGANEKLFF
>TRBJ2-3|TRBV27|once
CATTWALSTDTQYF
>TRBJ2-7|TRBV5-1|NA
CASSFSLPSYEQYF
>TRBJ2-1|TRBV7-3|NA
CASSIDRGSYNEQFF
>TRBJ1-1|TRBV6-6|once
CASSYWPGSNTEAFF
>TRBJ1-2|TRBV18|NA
CASSPPGPHGYTF
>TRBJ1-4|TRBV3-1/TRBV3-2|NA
CASSLINEKLFF
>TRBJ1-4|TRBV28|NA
CASRTTGGNEKLFF
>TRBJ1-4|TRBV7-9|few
CASSLPGHPASEKLFF
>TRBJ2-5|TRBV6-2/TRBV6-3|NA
CASSRRQGMAETQYF